This passage covers 8 T cell receptor beta chains from one sample sequenced in a study of blood T cells in healthy people across ages. It was with a sample-barcoded 5' primer and a J-beta primer mix that a second PCR of roughly 6 to 12 cycles was run. One entry per CDR3 protein results from TCRdb running MiXCR on the 5' RACE reads. This sample has about 780,000 distinct CDR3 sequences, with about 42% found just once. Sequencing was done on a sample of blood. The receptors were gathered from an elderly man in good health.

The chain employs TRBV20-1 and TRBJ2-7; 11 bases line up with TRBD2. The trim removed 4 bases at V and 7 bases at J, leaving 9 bases unmatched. CDR3 size: 14 residues. Per the germline V gene, CDR1 is DFQATT and CDR2 is SNEGSKA (reference sequence). This CDR3 is CSAMTSGILKEQYF. The CDR3 DNA follows: TGCAGTGCTATGACTAGCGGGATTTTGAAGGAGCAGTACTTC.

Comment on this clonotype: This clone may be a read error of a much larger clone one base away. The chain carries TRBV12-3 or TRBV12-4 and TRBJ2-7; 10 nucleotides agree with TRBD2. The junction had 4 bases not matched to a gene; V was cut back by 5 bases and J by 0 bases. There are 15 residues in the CDR3. CDR3 sequence: CASSESSGSSYEQYF. In DNA, the CDR3 is TGTGCCAGCAGTGAATCTAGCGGGAGCTCCTACGAGCAGTACTTC.

This chain connects TRBV9 to TRBJ2-5; no reliable D call. The germline V gene encodes CDR1 SGDLS and CDR2 YYNGEE. Deletions cut 7 bases from V and 5 bases from J, with 15 bases between. The CDR3 is made up of 13 amino acids. As DNA, the CDR3 is TGTGCCAGCGGGTCAGTGGCGACGGAGACCCAGTACTTC. Protein sequence: CASGSVATETQYF.

V and J are TRBV29-1 and TRBJ1-2; D uncertain. The V gene's germline CDR1 is SQVTM and CDR2 ANQGSEA. The V end was cut by 4 bases, the J end by 0 bases, with 6 bases between. CDR3 length equals 12 residues. CDR3: CSVGTPNYGYTF. The CDR3 nucleotides read TGCAGCGTTGGTACACCTAACTATGGCTACACCTTC.

The J gene is TRBJ2-1, the V gene TRBV29-1; 10 nucleotides agree with TRBD2. Per germline, CDR1 SQVTM and CDR2 ANQGSEA. The CDR3 loop spans 14 amino acids. V shed 5 bases and J 3 bases; nucleotides not matched to a gene: 4. CDR3 amino acids: CSVCRTSGYNEQFF. Written as DNA, the CDR3 is TGCAGCGTTTGCCGGACTAGCGGCTACAATGAGCAGTTCTTC.

J is TRBJ2-1 and V is TRBV11-2; the match to TRBD2 covers 10 bases. The V gene end was trimmed by 0 bases and the J gene end by 10 bases; junction bases not matched to a gene: 9. Germline CDR1 reads SGHAT; CDR2 reads FQNNGV. The CDR3 is 16 residues long. The CDR3 region is CASSLEGRAGGPEQFF. CDR3 coding DNA: TGTGCCAGCAGCTTAGAAGGGCGAGCGGGAGGGCCGGAGCAGTTCTTC.

This clonotype was seen more than once but under ten times. V gene TRBV20-1 combines with J gene TRBJ1-5; no reliable D call. V lost 0 bases to trimming and J lost 1 base, with 7 bases between them. The CDR3 consists of 14 residues. Germline CDR1 reads DFQATT; CDR2 reads SNEGSKA (reference sequence). CDR3 DNA: TGCAGTGCTAGAGATCCGCTCAGCAATCAGCCCCAGCATTTT. Translated, it gives CSARDPLSNQPQHF.

The V call is TRBV24-1, the J call TRBJ2-5; 7 bases align to TRBD1. This CDR3 spans 16 amino acids. Unmatched junction bases numbered 9, after V lost 4 bases and J lost 2 bases. Per the germline V gene, CDR1 is KGHDR and CDR2 is SFDVKD. This CDR3 reads CATSETGTDQQETQYF. CDR3 sequence (DNA): TGTGCCACCAGTGAAACCGGGACAGACCAGCAAGAGACCCAGTACTTC.